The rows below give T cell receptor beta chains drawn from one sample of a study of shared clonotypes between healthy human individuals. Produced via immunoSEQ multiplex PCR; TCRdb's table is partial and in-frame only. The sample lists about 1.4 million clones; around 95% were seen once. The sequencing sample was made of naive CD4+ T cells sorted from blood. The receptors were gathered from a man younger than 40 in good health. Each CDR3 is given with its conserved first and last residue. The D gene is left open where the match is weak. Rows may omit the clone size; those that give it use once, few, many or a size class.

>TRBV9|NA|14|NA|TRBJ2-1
CASSVFSGRDEQFF
TGTGCCAGCAGCGTTTTCAGCGGGCGGGATGAGCAGTTCTTC
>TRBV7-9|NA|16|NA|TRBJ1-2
CASSLAPNRASYGYTF
TGTGCCAGCAGCTTAGCCCCGAATAGGGCTAGCTATGGCTACACCTTC
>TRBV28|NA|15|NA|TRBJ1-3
CASNSGGFSGNTIYF
TGTGCCAGCAATTCCGGAGGTTTCTCTGGAAACACCATATATTTT
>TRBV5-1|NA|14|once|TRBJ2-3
CASSLAGITDTQYF
TGCGCCAGCAGCTTGGCAGGTATCACAGATACGCAGTATTTT
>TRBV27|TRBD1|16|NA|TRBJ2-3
CASSLFIGGGTDTQYF
TGTGCCAGCAGTTTATTTATAGGGGGCGGCACAGATACGCAGTATTTT
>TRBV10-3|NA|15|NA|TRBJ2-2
CAISRTREPAGELFF
TGTGCCATCAGCCGCACCAGGGAGCCGGCCGGGGAGCTGTTTTTT
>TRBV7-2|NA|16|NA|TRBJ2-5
CASSSTQAPLSETQYF
TGTGCCAGCAGCTCGACCCAGGCCCCCTTATCAGAGACCCAGTACTTC
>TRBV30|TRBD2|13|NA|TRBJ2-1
CAWKRDVYNEQFF
TGTGCCTGGAAGCGGGACGTTTACAATGAGCAGTTCTTC
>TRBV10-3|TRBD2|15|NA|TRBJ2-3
CAISDRAGGADTQYF
TGTGCCATCAGTGATAGAGCGGGAGGTGCAGATACGCAGTATTTT
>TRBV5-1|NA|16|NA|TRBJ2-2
CASSLLPGHNTGELFF
TGCGCCAGCAGCTTGCTTCCGGGACATAACACCGGGGAGCTGTTTTTT
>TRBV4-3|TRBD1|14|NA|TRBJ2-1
CASSQTPLQGAKFF
TGCGCCAGCAGCCAGACTCCGCTCCAGGGGGCGAAGTTCTTC
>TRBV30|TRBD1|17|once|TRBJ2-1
CAWSAPPRDSKINEQFF
TGTGCCTGGAGTGCCCCCCCTCGGGACAGTAAGATCAATGAGCAGTTCTTC
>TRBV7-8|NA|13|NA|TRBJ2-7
CASSLEVGYEQYF
TGTGCCAGCAGCTTAGAGGTAGGCTACGAGCAGTACTTC
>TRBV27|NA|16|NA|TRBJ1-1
CASSSYYRETNTEAFF
TGTGCCAGCAGCAGTTATTATAGGGAGACGAACACTGAAGCTTTCTTT
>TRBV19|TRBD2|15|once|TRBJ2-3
CASSILAGGPSTQYF
TGTGCCAGTAGTATCCTAGCGGGAGGGCCGAGTACGCAGTATTTT
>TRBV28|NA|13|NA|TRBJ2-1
CASSLQGDNEQFF
TGTGCCAGCAGTTTACAGGGAGACAATGAGCAGTTCTTC
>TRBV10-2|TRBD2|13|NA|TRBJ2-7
CASVPGLTDEQYF
TGCGCCAGCGTGCCGGGACTAACCGACGAGCAGTACTTC
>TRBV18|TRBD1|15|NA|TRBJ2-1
CASSPLGTGGNEQFF
TGTGCCAGCTCACCGCTAGGAACAGGGGGCAATGAGCAGTTCTTC
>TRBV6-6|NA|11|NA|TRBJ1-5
CASSSEWPQHF
TGTGCCAGCAGTTCCGAATGGCCCCAGCATTTT
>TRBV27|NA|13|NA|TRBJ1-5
CASRSRSYQPQHF
TGTGCCAGCAGAAGCCGGAGTTATCAGCCCCAGCATTTT
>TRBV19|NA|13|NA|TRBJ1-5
CASSHGYNQPQHF
TGTGCCAGTAGCCATGGCTACAATCAGCCCCAGCATTTT
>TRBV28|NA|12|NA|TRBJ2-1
CASTGFRNEQFF
TGTGCCAGCACAGGGTTCCGCAATGAGCAGTTCTTC
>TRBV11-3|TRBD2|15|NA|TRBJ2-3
CASSLGSGSGDTQYF
TGTGCCAGCAGCTTAGGTAGCGGGAGCGGAGATACGCAGTATTTT
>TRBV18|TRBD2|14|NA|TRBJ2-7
CASSPASGSYEQYF
TGTGCCAGCTCACCGGCTAGCGGATCCTACGAGCAGTACTTC
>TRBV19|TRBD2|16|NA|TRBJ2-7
CASSRTLAGGSYEQYF
TGTGCCAGTAGCCGAACCCTAGCGGGGGGCTCCTACGAGCAGTACTTC
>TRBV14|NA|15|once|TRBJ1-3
CASSQVGYSGNTIYF
TGTGCCAGCAGCCAAGTGGGGTACTCTGGAAACACCATATATTTT
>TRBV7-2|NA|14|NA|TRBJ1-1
CASSFREGGTEAFF
TGTGCCAGCAGCTTCAGGGAGGGAGGGACTGAAGCTTTCTTT
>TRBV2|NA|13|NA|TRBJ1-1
CASSEEQAPEAFF
TGTGCCAGCAGTGAAGAACAGGCACCTGAAGCTTTCTTT
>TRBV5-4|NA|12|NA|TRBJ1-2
CASSNRTDDYTF
TGTGCCAGCAGCAACCGGACCGACGACTACACCTTC
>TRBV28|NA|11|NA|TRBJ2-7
CASSSRVEQYF
TGTGCCAGCAGTTCCCGGGTCGAGCAGTACTTC
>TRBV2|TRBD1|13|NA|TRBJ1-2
CASSPGQGYGYTF
TGTGCCAGCAGCCCGGGACAGGGGTATGGCTACACCTTC
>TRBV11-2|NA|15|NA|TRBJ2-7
CASSLESGALYEQYF
TGTGCCAGCAGCTTAGAGTCGGGGGCGCTTTACGAGCAGTACTTC
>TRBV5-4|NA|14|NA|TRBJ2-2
CAILLDPSTGELFF
TGTGCCATCCTACTAGACCCGAGCACCGGGGAGCTGTTTTTT
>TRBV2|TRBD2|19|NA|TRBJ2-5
CASSLTAALAGSRGETQYF
TGTGCCAGCAGCCTCACGGCAGCTCTAGCGGGGAGTCGTGGAGAGACCCAGTACTTC
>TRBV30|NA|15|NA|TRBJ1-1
CAWSAPGGRNTEAFF
TGTGCCTGGAGTGCGCCGGGGGGAAGGAACACTGAAGCTTTCTTT
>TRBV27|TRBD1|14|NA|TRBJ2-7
CASSSRQGSYEQYF
TGTGCCAGCAGTTCTAGACAGGGCTCCTACGAGCAGTACTTC
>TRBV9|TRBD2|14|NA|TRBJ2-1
CASSVDLAGVKKFF
TGTGCCAGCAGCGTGGATCTAGCGGGAGTGAAAAAGTTCTTC
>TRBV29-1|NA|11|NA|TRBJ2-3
CSVGLVDTQYF
TGCAGCGTCGGGCTCGTGGATACGCAGTATTTT
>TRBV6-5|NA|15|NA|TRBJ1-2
CASSYTGDASYGYTF
TGTGCCAGCAGTTACACGGGAGATGCTTCCTATGGCTACACCTTC
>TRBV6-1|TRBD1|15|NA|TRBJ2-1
CASREATGAYNEQFF
TGTGCCAGCAGGGAAGCGACAGGGGCGTACAATGAGCAGTTCTTC
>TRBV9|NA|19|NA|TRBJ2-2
CASSVGFRGRGLNTGELFF
TGTGCCAGCAGCGTAGGGTTTCGGGGCAGGGGATTAAACACCGGGGAGCTGTTTTTT
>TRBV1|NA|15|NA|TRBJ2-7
CTSSHPISSSYEQYF
TGCACCAGCAGCCATCCAATCTCTAGCTCCTACGAGCAGTACTTC
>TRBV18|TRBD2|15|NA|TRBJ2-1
CASSPRTSGYNEQFF
TGTGCCAGCTCACCTCGAACTAGCGGCTACAATGAGCAGTTCTTC
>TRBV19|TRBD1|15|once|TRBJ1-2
CASRDRGGTSGGYTF
TGTGCCAGCCGGGACAGGGGAGGAACTAGCGGTGGCTACACCTTC
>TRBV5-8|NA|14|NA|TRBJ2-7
CASSRRLQGFEQYF
TGTGCCAGCAGCAGACGATTACAGGGCTTCGAGCAGTACTTC
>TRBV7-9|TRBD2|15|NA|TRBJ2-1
CASSGTGTSVNEQFF
TGTGCCAGCAGCGGAACCGGGACTAGCGTCAATGAGCAGTTCTTC
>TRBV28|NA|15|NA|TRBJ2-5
CASSPPPGGRETQYF
TGTGCCAGCAGTCCGCCCCCCGGAGGCAGAGAGACCCAGTACTTC
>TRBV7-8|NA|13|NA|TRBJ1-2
CASSLDRAYGYTF
TGTGCCAGCAGCTTAGACAGGGCCTATGGCTACACCTTC
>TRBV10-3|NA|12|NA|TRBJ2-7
CAIGTRSYEQYF
TGTGCCATCGGTACCCGCTCCTACGAGCAGTACTTC
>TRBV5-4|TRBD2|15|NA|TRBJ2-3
CASSLGAGGPDTQYF
TGTGCCAGCAGCTTGGGTGCGGGAGGGCCAGATACGCAGTATTTT
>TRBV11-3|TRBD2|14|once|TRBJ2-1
CASSLGGGSNEQFF
TGTGCCAGCAGCTTAGGCGGGGGGTCCAATGAGCAGTTCTTC